The 30 T cell receptor beta chains reported below all come from one sample, sequenced in a study of T cell repertoires in cytomegalovirus infection. Their target antigens are unknown. From the reads, TCRdb called clonotypes with MiXCR, one entry per CDR3 protein. The sample has about 280,000 distinct CDR3 sequences; roughly a fifth are singletons. This specimen was cultured PBMCs, taken from culture after CMV antigen stimulation. The receptor set was obtained from a human donor in good health (CMV status not recorded). Some clones in this sample may be carry-over from other donors' samples.

The chain joins TRBV10-3 to TRBJ2-7; 9 nucleotides line up with TRBD1. This CDR3 spans 18 amino acids. From germline, CDR1 is ENHRY and CDR2 SYGVKD. J was trimmed by 0 bases and V by 2 bases; bases with no gene match: 11. CDR3 sequence (DNA): TGTGCCATCAGTGAGCTACCTCCGGGACAGGGTAGCTCCTACGAGCAGTACGTC. It yields the protein CAISELPPGQGSSYEQYV.

The V call is TRBV7-2, the J call TRBJ1-1; the D is unclear. The CDR3 has 12 amino acids. Germline V gene lookup returns CDR1 SGHTA and CDR2 FQGNSA. The V gene lost 5 bases and the J gene lost 5 bases, with 9 bases spanning the gap. CDR3 loop: CASSHPGTEAFF. The DNA for the CDR3 is TGTGCCAGCAGCCACCCGGGGACTGAAGCTTTCTTT. Variable domain in full (rest from reference TRBV7-2 and TRBJ1-1): GAGVSQSPSNKVTEKGKDVELRCDPISGHTALYWYRQSLGQGLEFLIYFQGNSAPDKSGLPSDRFSAERTGGSVSTLTIQRTQQEDSAVYLCASSHPGTEAFFGQGTRLTVV.

This clonotype was picked up many times. The chain employs TRBV11-3 and TRBJ2-1, with TRBD1 identical over 8 bases. This CDR3 spans 16 amino acids. CDR1 SGHNT and CDR2 YENEEA come from the germline V gene. J was trimmed by 3 bases and V by 0 bases; bases with no gene match: 4. The CDR3 loop is CASSLEQGAFYNEQFF. For the CDR3, the DNA is TGTGCCAGCAGCTTAGAGCAGGGGGCTTTCTACAATGAGCAGTTCTTC.

The chain couples TRBV11-3 to TRBJ1-3, with TRBD1 matching over 8 bases. Trimming took 5 bases from V and 2 from J; bases not matched to a gene: 8. The CDR3 consists of 16 residues. The germline V gene has CDR1 SGHNT and CDR2 YENEEA. The CDR3 sequence is CASSPRTGTTGNTIYF. CDR3 nucleotide sequence: TGTGCCAGCAGCCCACGGACAGGGACGACTGGAAACACCATATATTTT.

This clonotype was recorded many times. This chain connects TRBV20-1 to TRBJ2-5, with D perhaps TRBD2 (7 bases). Trimming shortened V by 6 bases and J by 2 bases, and 16 bases separated the two germline ends. The germline V gene encodes CDR1 DFQATT and CDR2 SNEGSKA (reference sequence). The CDR3 runs 14 residues. The DNA for the CDR3 is TGCAGTGCCCGGCAGGGAGGGGGGCAAGAGACCCAGTACTTC. Its translation: CSARQGGGQETQYF.

The chain joins TRBV11-2 to TRBJ2-1, with TRBD2 matching 8 bases. The CDR3 spans 15 residues. Germline V gene data show CDR1 as SGHAT and CDR2 as FQNNGV. Trimming took 7 bases from V and 7 from J; bases not matched to a gene: 12. CDR3 sequence reads: CASIPRGGDRNEQFF. CDR3 DNA: TGTGCCAGCATTCCTCGGGGGGGGGACCGTAATGAGCAGTTCTTC.

The chain employs TRBV23-1 and TRBJ1-4; 9 positions agree with TRBD1. TRBV23-1 is recorded as an ORF, its role being uncertain. The CDR3 extends over 14 amino acids. Germline trimming cut 4 bases from V and 6 bases from J; bases unmatched to any gene: 3. Written as DNA, the CDR3 is TGCGCCAGCAGTCTATGGACAGGGGATGAAAAACTGTTTTTT. Translated, it gives CASSLWTGDEKLFF.

V is TRBV6-2 or TRBV6-3 and J is TRBJ1-2, with TRBD1 identical over 10 bases. Trimming took 6 bases from V and 3 from J; bases not matched to a gene: 7. The CDR3 consists of 15 residues. Looked up from germline, CDR1 is MNHEY and CDR2 is SVGEGT. The CDR3 nucleotides are TGTGCCAGCAGGTCGACAGGGGGCCTTTACTATGGCTACACCTTC. Translation: CASRSTGGLYYGYTF.

On this clonotype itself: This sequence may be a read error, since a much larger clone differs from it by one base. This chain joins TRBV5-5 and TRBJ2-1, with D uncertain. Trimming left V 0 bases short and J 3 bases short, with 4 bases between. The CDR3 length is 13 residues. The germline gives CDR1 SGHKS, CDR2 YYEKEE (reference sequence). The CDR3 DNA reads TGTGCCAGCAGCTTGGCGGTCTACAATGAGCAGTTCTTC. Translating it yields CASSLAVYNEQFF.

This clonotype was picked up one time. The V and J genes are TRBV2 and TRBJ2-1, with TRBD2 matching over 7 bases. V dropped 6 bases and J dropped 5; count of bases not matched to a gene: 7. There are 14 residues in the CDR3. Per germline, CDR1 SNHLY and CDR2 FYNNEI. CDR3 nucleotide sequence: TGTGCCAGCAGCCGAACGGGGGGTAACAATGAGCAGTTCTTC. Residues: CASSRTGGNNEQFF.

This clonotype has a handful of counts. The chain is built from TRBV27 and TRBJ2-1; maybe TRBD1 (6 bases). V was shortened by 0 bases and J by 8 bases, with 11 bases between the two germline ends. The CDR3 is 14 residues long. Germline CDR1 reads MNHEY; CDR2 reads SMNVEV (reference sequence). CDR3: CASSLSRGRHEQFF. The DNA for the CDR3 is TGTGCCAGCAGTTTATCCAGGGGTAGGCATGAGCAGTTCTTC.

The rearrangement links TRBV29-1 to TRBJ1-2; D ambiguous. The ends were cut back, 8 bases at V and 2 bases at J, with 9 bases in the middle. Germline V gives CDR1 SQVTM, CDR2 ANQGSEA. The CDR3 consists of 11 residues. CDR3: CSTEGNYGYTF. The CDR3 DNA reads TGCAGCACAGAAGGAAACTATGGCTACACCTTC.

Comment on this clonotype: This may be a read error, as it is one base from a much larger clone. The V gene is TRBV7-3, the J gene TRBJ2-1; D is uncertain. This CDR3 has 14 amino acids. Germline-derived CDR1 and CDR2 are SGHTA and FQGTGA. CDR3 in DNA: TGTGTCAGCAGCCCGAGTCCGCCGCCCAATGAGCAGTTCTTC. Translated: CVSSPSPPPNEQFF.

The sample holds many counts of this clonotype. The V gene is TRBV6-1, the J gene TRBJ1-1; 7 bases are a match to TRBD1. The CDR3 totals 17 residues. Trimming removed 6 bases from V and 2 bases from J; junction bases left unmatched: 15. Per germline, CDR1 MNHNS and CDR2 SASEGT. This CDR3 is CASRSITTGWDNTEAFF. The CDR3 nucleotides read TGTGCCAGCAGGAGTATAACGACAGGGTGGGACAACACTGAAGCTTTCTTT.

This clonotype has at least ten counts. This chain uses TRBV12-3 or TRBV12-4 with TRBJ2-3, with D possibly being TRBD1 (6 bases). Deletions cut 6 bases from V and 7 bases from J, with 17 bases between. The CDR3 spans 14 residues. CDR3 DNA sequence: TGTGCCAGCAGCCCTCCGGACAGTTTAAATACGCAGTATTTT. This translates into CASSPPDSLNTQYF.

The J gene is TRBJ2-1, the V gene TRBV28, with 7 bases aligning to TRBD2. After removal of 6 bases from V and 0 bases from J, the junction contained 8 bases not matched to a gene. CDR3 size: 16 residues. From germline, CDR1 is MDHEN and CDR2 SYDVKM. The DNA of the CDR3 is TGTGCCAGCAGCTCGGGAGGTTCATTCTCCTACAATGAGCAGTTCTTC. This codes for CASSSGGSFSYNEQFF.

This rearrangement joins TRBV9 to TRBJ2-3; possibly TRBD1 for D (5 bases). This CDR3 spans 16 amino acids. The V gene lost 0 bases and the J gene lost 6 bases, with 17 bases spanning the gap. CDR1 SGDLS and CDR2 YYNGEE come from the germline V gene. The CDR3 here is CASSVDGLGVRDTQYF. CDR3 sequence (DNA): TGTGCCAGCAGCGTAGACGGGCTAGGGGTTCGTGATACGCAGTATTTT.

CDR3 sequence: CASSLEAKPAETQYF. For the CDR3, the DNA is TGCGCCAGCAGCTTGGAGGCGAAGCCAGCAGAGACCCAGTACTTC. The chain carries TRBV5-1 and TRBJ2-5; D unclear. Trimming pared 0 bases from V and 4 bases from J, leaving 13 bases between. The CDR3 length is 15 residues. Germline V gene sequence: CDR1 SGHRS, CDR2 YFSETQ.

The rearrangement joins TRBV6-1 to TRBJ2-2; TRBD2 aligns across 7 bases. Germline-derived CDR1 and CDR2 are MNHNS and SASEGT. The CDR3 contains 15 residues. The V segment lost 5 bases and the J segment 0 bases; nucleotides outside the gene matches: 3. The CDR3 is CASSSSGTNTGELFF. As DNA, the CDR3 is TGTGCCAGCAGTTCGAGCGGGACGAACACCGGGGAGCTGTTTTTT.

This clonotype turned up a few times. V usage is TRBV4-1 and J usage is TRBJ2-1; 10 bases are shared with TRBD2. This CDR3 has 18 residues. The V and J ends lost 0 bases and 9 bases, in that order; junction bases with no gene match: 14. Germline CDR1 and CDR2: MGHRA and YSYEKL. The CDR3 reads CASSQELASGGLSGEQFF. The CDR3 DNA is TGCGCCAGCAGCCAAGAACTGGCTAGCGGGGGCCTCAGTGGTGAGCAGTTCTTC.

This clonotype was seen at least ten times. The chain is built from TRBV6-1 and TRBJ2-1, with TRBD1 matching over 7 bases. This CDR3 contains 14 residues. Germline V gives CDR1 MNHNS, CDR2 SASEGT. V lost 5 bases to trimming and J lost 9 bases; unmatched junction nucleotides: 10. In nucleotides, the CDR3 is TGTGCCAGCAGTCAGGGACAGACCCTATCTGAGCAGTTCTTC. Residues: CASSQGQTLSEQFF.

CDR3 sequence (DNA): TGTGCCACCAGTAAATCCGGGACAGGGTTAAACATTCAGTACTTC. It encodes CATSKSGTGLNIQYF. The chain is built from TRBV24-1 and TRBJ2-4, with TRBD1 matching over 9 bases. J was trimmed by 6 bases and V by 6 bases; bases with no gene match: 8. The CDR3 extends over 15 amino acids. Germline-derived CDR1 and CDR2 are KGHDR and SFDVKD.

The V call is TRBV4-1, the J call TRBJ2-2, with 9 bases lining up with TRBD2. The germline V gene encodes CDR1 MGHRA and CDR2 YSYEKL. The CDR3 extends over 18 amino acids. Trimming took 1 base from V and 3 from J; bases not matched to a gene: 9. For the CDR3, the DNA is TGCGCCAGCAGCCAAGTGTCCCGACTAGCGGATTACACCGGGGAGCTGTTTTTT. As protein: CASSQVSRLADYTGELFF.

This clonotype was seen many times. In DNA, the CDR3 is TGTGCCAGCAGCTTAAGTCAGACTCAAGAGACCCAGTACTTC. It specifies CASSLSQTQETQYF. The J gene is TRBJ2-5, the V gene TRBV7-2; D is ambiguous. Germline-derived CDR1 and CDR2 are SGHTA and FQGNSA. This CDR3 spans 14 amino acids. V lost 2 bases and J 2 bases, leaving 9 bases between the germline ends.

J is TRBJ1-2 and V is TRBV12-3 or TRBV12-4; D gene unclear. The CDR3 has 12 residues. V was trimmed by 4 bases and J by 4 bases, leaving 7 bases between them. The CDR3 bases are TGTGCCAGCAGTTCTCGGATCTATGGCTACACCTTC. Its protein is CASSSRIYGYTF.

The chain links TRBV4-2 to TRBJ2-2; a possible D gene is TRBD1 (6 bases). With 1 base removed from V and 6 bases from J, the gap between germline ends came to 15 bases. Germline V gene data show CDR1 as LGHNA and CDR2 as YNFKEQ. This CDR3 comprises 16 residues. The CDR3 nucleotides read TGTGCCAGCAGCCAAGTTCAGGCAGGGGAAGCCGGGGAGCTGTTTTTT. It codes for CASSQVQAGEAGELFF.

This chain joins TRBV10-1 and TRBJ2-3; the D call may be TRBD1 or TRBD2 (5 bases each). Germline assignment: CDR1 WNHNN and CDR2 SYGVQD (reference sequence). CDR3 size: 15 residues. Trimming took off 5 bases at V and 6 bases at J, with 18 bases between the two ends. CDR3 loop: CASSSGTSSEDTQYF. The DNA of the CDR3 is TGCGCCAGCAGTTCCGGGACCTCTTCCGAGGATACGCAGTATTTT.

This rearrangement joins TRBV7-8 to TRBJ2-4, with a tentative D call TRBD1 (6 bases). Trimming pared 4 bases from V and 8 bases from J, leaving 15 bases between. The CDR3 runs to 14 residues. Germline V gene data show CDR1 as SGHVS and CDR2 as FQNEAQ. The DNA for the CDR3 is TGTGCCAGCAGCTCCACAGGGACGAGGCACATTCAGTACTTC. Translation: CASSSTGTRHIQYF.

The chain has TRBV6-2 or TRBV6-3 and TRBJ1-5; 7 positions agree with TRBD1. With 0 bases clipped from V and 7 bases from J, the junction kept 6 bases outside the gene matches. This CDR3 is 15 amino acids long. Germline lookup yields CDR1 MNHEY and CDR2 SVGEGT. The CDR3 nucleotides read TGTGCCAGCAGTTACTCTACAGGGGAAGGACAGCCCCAGCATTTT. It yields the protein CASSYSTGEGQPQHF.

Comments on this clonotype: A much larger clonotype is one base distant, so this may be a read error. The V call is TRBV11-2, the J call TRBJ1-1, with D perhaps TRBD1 (6 bases). This CDR3 contains 14 residues. The V end was cut by 1 base, the J end by 4 bases, with 10 bases between. Per the germline V gene, CDR1 is SGHAT and CDR2 is FQNNGV. Here the CDR3 reads CASSLAKQGTEAFF. DNA for the CDR3: TGTGCCAGCAGCTTAGCCAAACAGGGCACTGAAGCTTTCTTT.